This entry lists 20 T cell receptor beta chains sequenced from one sample in a study of blood T cell repertoires in COVID-19. Clones were read by immunoSEQ multiplex PCR, and TCRdb kept only the in-frame ones, dropping some. The top ten clones hold about 1.2% of a sample with approximately 250,000 clones, about 87% of them seen once. Sequenced input: PBMCs or T cells enriched from blood (not recorded which). These receptors all stem from a woman aged 40 to 50 with acute COVID-19.

The chain uses TRBV19 and TRBJ2-2; possibly TRBD1 for D (5 bases). Trimming took 8 bases from V and 6 from J, leaving 16 bases between them. This CDR3 comprises 14 residues. Germline V gives CDR1 LNHDA, CDR2 SQIVND (reference sequence). CDR3: CASLPGGHPGELFF. Here the CDR3 DNA reads TGTGCCAGTCTACCGGGCGGACATCCCGGGGAGCTGTTTTTT.

The chain combines TRBV27 with TRBJ2-1; D is possibly TRBD1 (6 bases). V shed 5 bases and J shed 7 bases, with 21 bases lying between them. The CDR3 spans 16 residues. Germline-derived CDR1 and CDR2 are MNHEY and SMNVEV (reference sequence). The CDR3 DNA sequence: TGTGCCAGCAGTAGGCTGGGCGGATATACAGGGAATGAGCAGTTCTTC. Protein sequence: CASSRLGGYTGNEQFF.

The V gene is TRBV9, the J gene TRBJ2-2; 7 positions match TRBD2. V shed 0 bases, J shed 7 bases, and the junction held 12 bases outside the gene matches. The CDR3 consists of 17 residues. Per the germline V gene, CDR1 is SGDLS and CDR2 is YYNGEE. As DNA, the CDR3 is TGTGCCAGCAGCGTAGAGAGGCCCAGCGGGAATGGCGGGGAGCTGTTTTTT. Translation gives CASSVERPSGNGGELFF.

This chain links TRBV28 with TRBJ1-5, with TRBD1 identical over 8 bases. This CDR3 spans 16 amino acids. Germline lookup yields CDR1 MDHEN and CDR2 SYDVKM. The V segment lost 6 bases and the J segment 2 bases; nucleotides outside the gene matches: 9. The CDR3 region is CASSESRGQGNQPQHF. In DNA form, the CDR3 reads TGTGCCAGCAGCGAATCCAGGGGGCAAGGCAATCAGCCCCAGCATTTT.

The chain combines TRBV9 with TRBJ1-4, with D unclear. Trimming took off 4 bases at V and 10 bases at J, with 20 bases between the two ends. This CDR3 contains 15 residues. From germline, CDR1 is SGDLS and CDR2 YYNGEE. DNA for the CDR3: TGTGCCAGCAGCCCCACCCATCTCGGAGCTCGAAAACTGTTTTTT. It codes for CASSPTHLGARKLFF.

The table lists this clone with many counts. J is TRBJ1-1 and V is TRBV29-1; D remains ambiguous. Germline V gene data show CDR1 as SQVTM and CDR2 as ANQGSEA. CDR3 length: 12 residues. Here the CDR3 reads CRVKSGNTEAFF. DNA for the CDR3: TGCAGGGTTAAATCCGGTAACACTGAAGCTTTCTTT. Variable domain in full (rest from reference TRBV29-1 and TRBJ1-1): SAVISQKPSRDICQRGTSLTIQCQVDSQVTMMFWYRQQPGQSLTLIATANQGSEATYESGFVIDKFPISRPNLTFSTLTVSNMSPEDSSIYLCRVKSGNTEAFFGQGTRLTVV.

This chain joins TRBV19 and TRBJ2-5, with 7 bases fitting TRBD2. After removal of 3 bases from V and 3 bases from J, the junction contained 7 bases not matched to a gene. From germline, CDR1 is LNHDA and CDR2 SQIVND (reference sequence). This CDR3 has 15 residues. CDR3 region: CASSIGLADKETQYF. CDR3 in DNA: TGTGCCAGTAGTATTGGTCTAGCGGATAAAGAGACCCAGTACTTC.

The gene calls are TRBV3-1 (or the pseudogene TRBV3-2) and TRBJ2-7; tentative D call: TRBD2 (6 bases). The germline gives CDR1 LGHDT, CDR2 YNNKEL (reference sequence). There are 15 residues in the CDR3. Trimming took off 7 bases at V and 2 bases at J, with 18 bases between the two ends. This CDR3 is CASTVGLATTYEQYF. The DNA for the CDR3 is TGTGCCAGCACGGTAGGGCTAGCGACTACCTACGAGCAGTACTTC.

The genes are TRBV18 and TRBJ1-4, with TRBD1 as a possible D gene (6 bases). From germline, CDR1 is KGHSH and CDR2 LQKENI. This CDR3 spans 14 amino acids. V was clipped by 6 bases and J by 2 bases, with 10 bases between them. CDR3 nucleotide sequence: TGTGCCAGCTCCCCGCAGGGGACTAATGAAAAACTGTTTTTT. Amino acid sequence: CASSPQGTNEKLFF.

This rearrangement joins TRBV19 to TRBJ2-1, with D perhaps matching TRBD1 (5 bases). This CDR3 has 16 residues. Trimming shortened V by 6 bases and J by 2 bases, and 17 bases separated the two germline ends. Germline V lookup: CDR1 LNHDA, CDR2 SQIVND (reference sequence). CDR3 residues: CASRLNQGQPYNEQFF. CDR3 DNA: TGTGCCAGTAGATTAAATCAGGGCCAGCCCTACAATGAGCAGTTCTTC.

The V and J genes are TRBV5-1 and TRBJ2-7; 14 bases line up with TRBD2. V lost 0 bases, J lost 5 bases, and 4 bases stayed unmatched. The CDR3 is 16 residues long. Germline CDR1 is SGHRS and CDR2 is YFSETQ. As DNA, the CDR3 is TGCGCCAGCAGCTTGGTGGGACTAGCGGGAGAGGACGAGCAGTACGTC. This codes for CASSLVGLAGEDEQYV.

The CDR3 sequence is CASSPRGDGATNEKLFF. CDR3 bases: TGTGCCAGTAGTCCTCGGGGGGATGGCGCAACTAATGAAAAACTGTTTTTT. J is TRBJ1-4 and V is TRBV19, with D possibly being TRBD1 (5 bases). Trimming removed 5 bases at V and 0 bases at J, with 16 bases between. Germline values: CDR1 LNHDA, CDR2 SQIVND (reference sequence). The CDR3 is made up of 17 amino acids.

The chain employs TRBV11-3 and TRBJ1-6; D is possibly TRBD1 (5 bases). Trimming took off 0 bases at V and 10 bases at J, with 10 bases between the two ends. There are 14 residues in the CDR3. Germline V lookup: CDR1 SGHNT, CDR2 YENEEA. CDR3 sequence (DNA): TGTGCCAGCAGCTTAGACGGGGGGGAATCACCCCTCCACTTT. It specifies CASSLDGGESPLHF.

The table lists this clone with a count of one. The CDR3 loop is CASSLSVGGTSYEQYF. CDR3 in DNA: TGTGCCAGCAGTTTATCGGTTGGCGGGACCTCCTACGAGCAGTACTTC. The J gene is TRBJ2-7, the V gene TRBV28; tentative D call: TRBD2 (6 bases). Germline lookup yields CDR1 MDHEN and CDR2 SYDVKM. The CDR3 totals 16 residues. V was pared by 1 base and J by 0 bases, with 13 bases between.

This clone has more than one count but fewer than ten. V is TRBV19 and J is TRBJ2-1, with 13 nucleotides matching TRBD2. The CDR3 has 15 residues. Germline CDR1 is LNHDA and CDR2 is SQIVND (reference sequence). Trimming cost V 3 bases and J 10 bases; bases outside gene matches: 6. DNA for the CDR3: TGTGCCAGTAGTATTACACTAGCGGGAGGGGACGAGCAGTTCTTC. It specifies CASSITLAGGDEQFF.

The chain couples TRBV5-4 to TRBJ2-1, with D perhaps matching TRBD1 (6 bases). This CDR3 contains 13 residues. CDR1 SGHNT and CDR2 YYREEE come from the germline V gene (reference sequence). V was trimmed by 3 bases and J by 8 bases, leaving 12 bases between them. CDR3 protein: CASSSQGSHEQFF. The DNA of the CDR3 is TGTGCCAGCAGCTCACAGGGTTCCCATGAGCAGTTCTTC.

The chain carries TRBV5-4 and TRBJ2-1, with no clear D. Germline V CDR1 and CDR2: SGHNT, YYREEE (reference sequence). The CDR3 runs to 13 residues. The V gene lost 4 bases and the J gene lost 6 bases, with 11 bases spanning the gap. The CDR3 spells CASSLVEFNEQFF. CDR3 sequence (DNA): TGTGCCAGCAGCCTCGTAGAGTTCAATGAGCAGTTCTTC.

The chain combines TRBV7-6 with TRBJ2-5; 7 bases align to TRBD1. With V trimmed by 2 bases and J by 4 bases, 10 bases remained unmatched. The CDR3 loop spans 16 amino acids. CDR1 is SGHVS, CDR2 FNYEAQ, per germline. CDR3 DNA: TGTGCCAGCAGCTTACAGACCAGGGGGATAGGAGAGACCCAGTACTTC. Translation: CASSLQTRGIGETQYF.

The chain uses TRBV4-3 and TRBJ1-2; 7 positions match TRBD1. CDR1 and CDR2 from the germline V gene are LGHNA and YSLEER. The V and J ends lost 0 bases and 3 bases, in that order; junction bases with no gene match: 7. This CDR3 has 16 amino acids. CDR3 residues: CASSQDGGGRDYGYTF. The CDR3 nucleotides are TGCGCCAGCAGCCAAGATGGAGGGGGCCGGGACTATGGCTACACCTTC.

The rearrangement joins TRBV5-1 to TRBJ2-3; tentatively, D is TRBD2 (6 bases). Between the trimmed V and J ends, which lost 1 base and 6 bases, there was a span of 21 bases. Per germline, CDR1 SGHRS and CDR2 YFSETQ. This CDR3 is built from 17 residues. CDR3 amino acids: CASSLSGTHASADTQYF. CDR3 coding DNA: TGCGCCAGCAGCTTGAGTGGGACTCACGCGAGCGCCGATACGCAGTATTTT. The full variable domain, in which reference TRBV5-1 and TRBJ2-3 provide the parts outside the CDR3, is KAGVTQTPRYLIKTRGQQVTLSCSPISGHRSVSWYQQTPGQGLQFLFEYFSETQRNKGNFPGRFSGRQFSNSRSEMNVSTLELGDSALYLCASSLSGTHASADTQYFGPGTRLTVL.